The 4 T cell receptor beta chains in this list originate from one sample, sequenced in a study of cytomegalovirus exposure and HLA in healthy donors. PCR employed 60 Vbeta and 13 Jbeta primers. Only in-frame clones appear in the TCRdb table, and some are missing; sequencing was by immunoSEQ multiplex PCR. Counted here are 120,000 or so clones, 65% to 85% occurring once; the ten biggest clones make up more than 0.2%. Sequenced material: PBMCs. The origin of the receptors is a man aged 50 or older in good health and CMV-seronegative.

The rearrangement links TRBV10-3 to TRBJ1-5; D possibly corresponds to TRBD1 (5 bases). The V gene lost 2 bases and the J gene lost 6 bases, with 5 bases spanning the gap. The CDR3 runs 12 residues. CDR1 and CDR2 (germline): ENHRY, SYGVKD. CDR3 in DNA: TGTGCCATCAGTGAGACAGGTCAGCCCCAGCATTTT. Translating gives CAISETGQPQHF.

In DNA, the CDR3 is TGCGCCAGCACCCCGCCGGGGGGTAGACAGGGGATACCCCCGAACACCGGGGAGCTGTTTTTT. It encodes CASTPPGGRQGIPPNTGELFF. V and J are TRBV23-1 and TRBJ2-2, with D tentatively TRBD1 (8 bases). TRBV23-1 is placed among ORFs of uncertain function. The CDR3 is made up of 21 amino acids. The V end lost 7 bases, the J end lost 0 bases, and 30 bases lay between the germline ends.

The chain recombines TRBV9 with TRBJ2-7; 8 bases are shared with TRBD2. Losses at the gene ends were 1 base for V and 2 bases for J; bases not matched to a gene: 5. The CDR3 loop spans 15 amino acids. The germline CDR1 and CDR2 sequences are SGDLS and YYNGEE. The CDR3 region has the DNA TGTGCCAGCAGCGTATCCGGACTAGCCCCCTACGAGCAGTACTTC. It specifies CASSVSGLAPYEQYF.

This chain joins TRBV6-1 and TRBJ1-5; no clear D. This CDR3 has 15 residues. Trimming shortened V by 3 bases and J by 2 bases, and 11 bases separated the two germline ends. Germline V gene data show CDR1 as MNHNS and CDR2 as SASEGT. CDR3 DNA: TGTGCCAGCAGTGACCGCGGACTGGGCAATCAGCCCCAGCATTTT. Protein product: CASSDRGLGNQPQHF.